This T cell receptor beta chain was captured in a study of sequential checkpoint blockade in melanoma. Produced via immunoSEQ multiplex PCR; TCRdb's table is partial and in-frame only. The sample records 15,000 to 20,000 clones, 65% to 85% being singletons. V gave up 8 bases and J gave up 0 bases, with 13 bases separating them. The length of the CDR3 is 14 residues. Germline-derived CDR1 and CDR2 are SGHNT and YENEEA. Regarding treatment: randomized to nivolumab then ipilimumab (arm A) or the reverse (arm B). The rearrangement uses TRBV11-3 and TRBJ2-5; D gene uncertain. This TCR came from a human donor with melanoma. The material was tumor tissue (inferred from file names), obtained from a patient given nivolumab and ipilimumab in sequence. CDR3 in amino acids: CASSPTYYQETQYF. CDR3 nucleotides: TGTGCCAGCTCTCCCACCTATTACCAAGAGACCCAGTACTTC.